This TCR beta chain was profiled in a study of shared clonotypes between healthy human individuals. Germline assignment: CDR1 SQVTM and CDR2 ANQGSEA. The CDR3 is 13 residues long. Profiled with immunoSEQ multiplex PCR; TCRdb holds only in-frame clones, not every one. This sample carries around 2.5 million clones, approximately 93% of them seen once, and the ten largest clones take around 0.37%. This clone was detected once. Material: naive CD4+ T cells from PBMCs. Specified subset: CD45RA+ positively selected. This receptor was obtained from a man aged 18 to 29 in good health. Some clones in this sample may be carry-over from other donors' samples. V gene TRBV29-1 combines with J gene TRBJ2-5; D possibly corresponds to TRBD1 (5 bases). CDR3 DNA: TGCAGTATGGGGCAAGGGTACCAAGAGACCCAGTACTTC. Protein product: CSMGQGYQETQYF.